Listed below are T cell receptor beta chains from one sample, sequenced in a study of OX40 agonist ivuxolimab in advanced cancers. Libraries were prepared by immunoSEQ multiplex PCR; TCRdb keeps only in-frame clonotypes and omits some of them. The sample yields some 80,000 clones, around 90% seen once. The sample was CD4+ or CD8+ T cells sorted from blood, taken in a trial of the OX40 agonist ivuxolimab. These receptors were taken from an adult with an advanced solid tumor such as melanoma, head and neck, liver or kidney cancer. The CDR3 runs from the conserved cysteine through the conserved F or W. Each record gives: J gene, D gene, V gene, clone size, CDR3 DNA, CDR3 protein. D genes are given only for firm matches. For some rows the clone size is stated as once, few or many, or as a class when expanded; others skip it.

J: TRBJ2-3; D: -; V: TRBV7-6; size: -; DNA: TGTGCCAGCAGCTCAAATCGGGAAGCGCAGTATTTT; CDR3: CASSSNREAQYF
J: TRBJ2-7; D: -; V: TRBV5-1; size: -; DNA: TGCGCCAGCAGCTTGGTGGTCGACAGTAGTGAGCAGTACTTC; CDR3: CASSLVVDSSEQYF
J: TRBJ2-2; D: -; V: TRBV9; size: few; DNA: TGTGCCAGCAGCCGTGGCCTCACCGGGGAGCTGTTTTTT; CDR3: CASSRGLTGELFF
J: TRBJ2-6; D: -; V: TRBV19; size: -; DNA: TGTGCCAGTAGTATTGGGTACTCTGGGGCCAACGTCCTGACTTTC; CDR3: CASSIGYSGANVLTF
J: TRBJ2-5; D: TRBD1; V: TRBV10-1; size: -; DNA: TGCGCCAGCAGTTTGGGACAGGGGGTTCCGACCCAGTACTTC; CDR3: CASSLGQGVPTQYF
J: TRBJ1-3; D: TRBD1; V: TRBV5-1; size: -; DNA: TGCGCCAGCAGCCCGGACAGGGGAGGAAACACCATATATTTT; CDR3: CASSPDRGGNTIYF
J: TRBJ2-3; D: TRBD2; V: TRBV7-2; size: -; DNA: TGTGCCAGCAGCTCAGGCGGGAGCGCAGATACGCAGTATTTT; CDR3: CASSSGGSADTQYF
J: TRBJ1-3; D: TRBD1; V: TRBV5-6; size: -; DNA: TGTGCCAGCAGCCGGACGACAGGGTTCGGAAACACCATATATTTT; CDR3: CASSRTTGFGNTIYF
J: TRBJ1-5; D: TRBD1; V: TRBV7-9; size: -; DNA: TGTGCCAGCAGCTTAGATGGACAGGGGGCTCAGCCCCAGCATTTT; CDR3: CASSLDGQGAQPQHF
J: TRBJ2-1; D: -; V: TRBV10-3; size: -; DNA: TGTGCCATCGCCCACTCGAGCGGTCCTAATGAGCAGTTCTTC; CDR3: CAIAHSSGPNEQFF
J: TRBJ1-5; D: TRBD1; V: TRBV5-4; size: -; DNA: TGTGCCAGCAGCCTGACCGGGACAGGGGTAGGGCCCCAGCATTTT; CDR3: CASSLTGTGVGPQHF
J: TRBJ2-7; D: -; V: TRBV27; size: -; DNA: TGTGCCAGCGGAAACATTGGGCCCCCCTACGAGCAGTACTTC; CDR3: CASGNIGPPYEQYF
J: TRBJ2-1; D: -; V: TRBV5-4; size: -; DNA: TGTGCCAGCAGCTTGAAGTCGGGAGTCCACAATGAGCAGTTCTTC; CDR3: CASSLKSGVHNEQFF
J: TRBJ1-2; D: -; V: TRBV5-1; size: -; DNA: TGCGCCAGCAGCTTGGAGTCCTATGGCTACACCTTC; CDR3: CASSLESYGYTF
J: TRBJ2-7; D: TRBD2; V: TRBV7-9; size: -; DNA: TGTGCCAGCAGCTCCGGACTAGCGGGAGTAAACGAGCAGTACTTC; CDR3: CASSSGLAGVNEQYF
J: TRBJ2-5; D: TRBD2; V: TRBV7-3; size: -; DNA: TGTGCCAGCAGCTCGGGACTAGCGGAGCTCCAAGAGACCCAGTACTTC; CDR3: CASSSGLAELQETQYF
J: TRBJ2-7; D: TRBD2; V: TRBV28; size: -; DNA: TGTGCCAGCATGGGTAGCGGGAGTCCTGTAACCTACGAGCAGTACTTC; CDR3: CASMGSGSPVTYEQYF